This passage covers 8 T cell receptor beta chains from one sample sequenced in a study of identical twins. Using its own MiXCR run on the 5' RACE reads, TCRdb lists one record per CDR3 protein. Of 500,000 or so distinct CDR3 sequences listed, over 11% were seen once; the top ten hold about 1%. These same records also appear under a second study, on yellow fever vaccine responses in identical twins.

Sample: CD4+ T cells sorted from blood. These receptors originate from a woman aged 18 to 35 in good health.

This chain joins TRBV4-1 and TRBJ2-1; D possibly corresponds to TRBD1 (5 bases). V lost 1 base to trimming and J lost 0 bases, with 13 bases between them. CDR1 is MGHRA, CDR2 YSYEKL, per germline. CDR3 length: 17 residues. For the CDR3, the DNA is TGCGCCAGCAGCCAAGGGTCTGGGGCCAGCTCCTACAATGAGCAGTTCTTC. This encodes CASSQGSGASSYNEQFF.

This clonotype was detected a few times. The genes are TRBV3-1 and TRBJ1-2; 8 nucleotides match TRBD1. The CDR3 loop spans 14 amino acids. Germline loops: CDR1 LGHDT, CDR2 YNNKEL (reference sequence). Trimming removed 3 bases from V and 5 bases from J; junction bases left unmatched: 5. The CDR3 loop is CASSHLQGGYGYTF. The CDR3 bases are TGTGCCAGCAGCCACCTACAGGGGGGATATGGCTACACCTTC.

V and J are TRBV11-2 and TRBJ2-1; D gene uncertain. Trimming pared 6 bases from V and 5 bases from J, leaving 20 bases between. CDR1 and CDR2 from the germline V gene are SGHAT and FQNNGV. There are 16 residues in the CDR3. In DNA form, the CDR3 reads TGTGCCAGCAGGGATAGCATTGGTCTTAGAGACAATGAGCAGTTCTTC. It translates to CASRDSIGLRDNEQFF.

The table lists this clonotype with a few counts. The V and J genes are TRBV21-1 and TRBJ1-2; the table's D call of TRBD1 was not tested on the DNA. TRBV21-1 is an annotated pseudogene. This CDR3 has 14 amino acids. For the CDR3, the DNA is TGTGCCAGCAGCGAACCGACAGGGTACGAGGGCTACACCTTC. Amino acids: CASSEPTGYEGYTF.

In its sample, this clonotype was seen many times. The CDR3 DNA reads as TGTGCCATCAGTGAGTCGAGTATGGCCTACGAGCAGTACTTC. Translation gives CAISESSMAYEQYF. The rearrangement joins TRBV10-3 to TRBJ2-7, with no clear D. Trimming removed 0 bases at V and 2 bases at J, with 8 bases between. CDR3 length equals 14 residues. Germline loops: CDR1 ENHRY, CDR2 SYGVKD.

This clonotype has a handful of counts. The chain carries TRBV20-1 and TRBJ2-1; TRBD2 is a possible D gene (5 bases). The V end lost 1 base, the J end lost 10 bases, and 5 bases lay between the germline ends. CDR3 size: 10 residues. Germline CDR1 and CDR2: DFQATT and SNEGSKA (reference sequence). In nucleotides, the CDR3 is TGCAGTGCTAGAGCGGGGGAGCAGTTCTTC. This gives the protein CSARAGEQFF.

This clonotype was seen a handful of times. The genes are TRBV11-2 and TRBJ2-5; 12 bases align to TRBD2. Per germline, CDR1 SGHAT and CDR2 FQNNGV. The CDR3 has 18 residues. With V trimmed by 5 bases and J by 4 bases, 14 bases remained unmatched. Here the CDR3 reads CASSPQGLAGTIRETQYF. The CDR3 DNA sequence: TGTGCCAGCAGCCCCCAAGGACTAGCGGGGACAATCAGAGAGACCCAGTACTTC.

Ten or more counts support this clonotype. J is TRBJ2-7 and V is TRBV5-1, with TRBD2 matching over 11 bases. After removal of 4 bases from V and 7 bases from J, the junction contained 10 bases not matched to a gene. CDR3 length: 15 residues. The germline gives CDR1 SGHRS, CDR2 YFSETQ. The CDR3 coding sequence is TGCGCCAGCAGCCCCCGGGCACTAGCGGGAGAGGAGCAGTACTTC. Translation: CASSPRALAGEEQYF.